A selection of T cell receptor beta chains follows, all from one sample in a study of control samples from healthy donors and cancer patients. Using immunoSEQ multiplex PCR, the repertoire was profiled, and TCRdb retains in-frame clones only, with some absent. The profile shows tens of thousands of clones, 94% of them singletons. Sequencing input: blood. The source is a man aged 25-40 years in good health. Both conserved end residues are part of each CDR3. Fields, in order: J gene, clone size, V gene, D gene, CDR3 DNA, CDR3 protein. D genes are given only for firm matches. Some rows have no size entry. The others give once, few or many, or a class for an expanded clone.

j_gene: TRBJ1-3
abundance: NA
v_gene: TRBV9
d_gene: NA
CDR3nt: TGTGCCAGCAGCGTATCAGGGTCCCAGGGATTCTCTGGAAACACCATATATTTT
CDR3aa: CASSVSGSQGFSGNTIYF

j_gene: TRBJ1-1
abundance: few
v_gene: TRBV5-4
d_gene: NA
CDR3nt: TGTGCCAGCAGCTTACCGACAGGGAACACTGAAGCTTTCTTT
CDR3aa: CASSLPTGNTEAFF

j_gene: TRBJ2-2
abundance: NA
v_gene: TRBV6-2/TRBV6-3
d_gene: NA
CDR3nt: TGTGCCAGCAGTTACTTATGGGTGACGAACACCGGGGAGCTGTTTTTT
CDR3aa: CASSYLWVTNTGELFF

j_gene: TRBJ2-2
abundance: once
v_gene: TRBV6-2/TRBV6-3
d_gene: TRBD2
CDR3nt: TGTGCCAGCAGTTACATCGGCGGGGGTAACACCGGGGAGCTGTTTTTT
CDR3aa: CASSYIGGGNTGELFF

j_gene: TRBJ1-1
abundance: NA
v_gene: TRBV5-5
d_gene: TRBD1
CDR3nt: TGTGCCAGCAGCTTGAAACAGGGGGCGCGGAACACTGAAGCTTTCTTT
CDR3aa: CASSLKQGARNTEAFF

j_gene: TRBJ1-5
abundance: NA
v_gene: TRBV6-5
d_gene: NA
CDR3nt: TGTGCCAGCAAAGAGGAGGGGGGCAGCAATCAGCCCCAGCATTTT
CDR3aa: CASKEEGGSNQPQHF

j_gene: TRBJ1-5
abundance: NA
v_gene: TRBV19
d_gene: NA
CDR3nt: TGTGCCAGTAGTATCGGGGGTTATAGCAATCAGCCCCAGCATTTT
CDR3aa: CASSIGGYSNQPQHF

j_gene: TRBJ2-2
abundance: NA
v_gene: TRBV5-1
d_gene: TRBD2
CDR3nt: TGCGCCAGCAGCTTGGGCGGGAGAAGGGCCGGGGAGCTGTTTTTT
CDR3aa: CASSLGGRRAGELFF

j_gene: TRBJ2-3
abundance: NA
v_gene: TRBV12-3/TRBV12-4
d_gene: NA
CDR3nt: TGTGCCTCCACTGCGTGGGGGCAAGATACGCAGTATTTT
CDR3aa: CASTAWGQDTQYF

j_gene: TRBJ1-1
abundance: NA
v_gene: TRBV28
d_gene: NA
CDR3nt: TGTGCCAGTCCTCCCCCCCGAGGACACCCGAACACTGAAGCTTTCTTT
CDR3aa: CASPPPRGHPNTEAFF

j_gene: TRBJ2-1
abundance: NA
v_gene: TRBV6-5
d_gene: TRBD2
CDR3nt: TGTGCCAGCAGCCAACGGGACTACTTCAATGAGCAGTTCTTC
CDR3aa: CASSQRDYFNEQFF

j_gene: TRBJ1-4
abundance: NA
v_gene: TRBV27
d_gene: TRBD1
CDR3nt: TGTGCCAGCAGCCGACAGGGGGCGAATAATGAAAAACTGTTTTTT
CDR3aa: CASSRQGANNEKLFF

j_gene: TRBJ2-5
abundance: NA
v_gene: TRBV11-3
d_gene: TRBD2
CDR3nt: TGTGCCAGCAGCCCATGGCCTAGCGGGGGCAACCAAGAGACCCAGTACTTC
CDR3aa: CASSPWPSGGNQETQYF

j_gene: TRBJ2-1
abundance: NA
v_gene: TRBV18
d_gene: TRBD1
CDR3nt: TGTGCCAGCTCACCCGGACAGGGAAGGGGTGAGCAGTTCTTC
CDR3aa: CASSPGQGRGEQFF

j_gene: TRBJ2-5
abundance: once
v_gene: TRBV7-3
d_gene: TRBD2
CDR3nt: TGTGCCAGCAGCCCTGGACTAGCGGGGGGGTACCAAGAGACCCAGTACTTC
CDR3aa: CASSPGLAGGYQETQYF

j_gene: TRBJ1-5
abundance: NA
v_gene: TRBV10-3
d_gene: NA
CDR3nt: TGTGCCATCAGTGAGTCTTGGACAGACAATCAGCCCCAGCATTTT
CDR3aa: CAISESWTDNQPQHF

j_gene: TRBJ2-2
abundance: NA
v_gene: TRBV27
d_gene: TRBD1
CDR3nt: TGTGCCAGCAGTTTACCAGGGGGCCTGACCGGGGAGCTGTTTTTT
CDR3aa: CASSLPGGLTGELFF

j_gene: TRBJ1-5
abundance: NA
v_gene: TRBV28
d_gene: NA
CDR3nt: TGTGCCAGCAGTTTCCTTTACGGACGGGATAGCAATCAGCCCCAGCATTTT
CDR3aa: CASSFLYGRDSNQPQHF

j_gene: TRBJ1-5
abundance: NA
v_gene: TRBV7-9
d_gene: NA
CDR3nt: TGTGCCAGCAGCTTAGGAGGACTGGGGGTTCATTTT
CDR3aa: CASSLGGLGVHF

j_gene: TRBJ2-1
abundance: NA
v_gene: TRBV7-8
d_gene: TRBD2
CDR3nt: TGTGCCAGCAGCTTTAGCGGGTCAGGATACAATGAGCAGTTCTTC
CDR3aa: CASSFSGSGYNEQFF

j_gene: TRBJ2-3
abundance: once
v_gene: TRBV4-3
d_gene: TRBD2
CDR3nt: TGCGCCAGCAGCCAAGAACTAGCGGGGTCAGATACGCAGTATTTT
CDR3aa: CASSQELAGSDTQYF

j_gene: TRBJ1-1
abundance: once
v_gene: TRBV5-1
d_gene: NA
CDR3nt: TGCGCCAGCTACCCTCCCAGACAGACCATGAACACTGAAGCTTTCTTT
CDR3aa: CASYPPRQTMNTEAFF

j_gene: TRBJ1-5
abundance: NA
v_gene: TRBV7-8
d_gene: NA
CDR3nt: TGTGCCAGCAGCCTCGATGAGGCGTATAGCAATCAGCCCCAGCATTTT
CDR3aa: CASSLDEAYSNQPQHF

j_gene: TRBJ2-3
abundance: NA
v_gene: TRBV5-1
d_gene: NA
CDR3nt: TGCGCCACCCAGGTTGGGGCAGGGGGCACAGATACGCAGTATTTT
CDR3aa: CATQVGAGGTDTQYF

j_gene: TRBJ2-1
abundance: once
v_gene: TRBV4-3
d_gene: NA
CDR3nt: TGCGCCAGCAGCCAAGATCCGGGCAATGAGCAGTTCTTC
CDR3aa: CASSQDPGNEQFF

j_gene: TRBJ1-6
abundance: NA
v_gene: TRBV25-1
d_gene: TRBD1
CDR3nt: TGTGCCAGCAGTGGGACAGGGGGTTCACCCCTCCACTTT
CDR3aa: CASSGTGGSPLHF

j_gene: TRBJ2-2
abundance: NA
v_gene: TRBV11-2
d_gene: NA
CDR3nt: TGTGCCAGCAGCTTAGGGGCGGGTCTCGGGGAGCTGTTTTTT
CDR3aa: CASSLGAGLGELFF

j_gene: TRBJ2-7
abundance: NA
v_gene: TRBV30
d_gene: TRBD2
CDR3nt: TGTGCCTGGAGCCTTAGCGGGAGACCCTCCTACGAGCAGTACTTC
CDR3aa: CAWSLSGRPSYEQYF

j_gene: TRBJ2-3
abundance: NA
v_gene: TRBV29-1
d_gene: TRBD2
CDR3nt: TGCAGCGTTGTTGGGCTAGCGGCCTCGTTGGCGCAGTATTTT
CDR3aa: CSVVGLAASLAQYF

j_gene: TRBJ2-7
abundance: NA
v_gene: TRBV12-3/TRBV12-4
d_gene: TRBD2
CDR3nt: TGTGCCAGCACCACTAGCGGGGGACGGGAGCAGTACTTC
CDR3aa: CASTTSGGREQYF

j_gene: TRBJ1-1
abundance: NA
v_gene: TRBV19
d_gene: NA
CDR3nt: TGTGCCAGTAGTTCCTATAGGGTGGGCACTGAAGCTTTCTTT
CDR3aa: CASSSYRVGTEAFF

j_gene: TRBJ1-2
abundance: NA
v_gene: TRBV18
d_gene: NA
CDR3nt: TGTGCCAGCTCACCGGCTACAGGAACCAACTATGGCTACACCTTC
CDR3aa: CASSPATGTNYGYTF

j_gene: TRBJ2-2
abundance: NA
v_gene: TRBV7-9
d_gene: TRBD1
CDR3nt: TGTGCCAGCAGCTTAGCGCGCGGGACAGGGTCGTCGGTGGTGCTGTTTTTT
CDR3aa: CASSLARGTGSSVVLFF

j_gene: TRBJ2-2
abundance: NA
v_gene: TRBV19
d_gene: TRBD1
CDR3nt: TGTGCCAGTAGTACGGGACAGGTAGCGAACACCGGGGAGCTGTTTTTT
CDR3aa: CASSTGQVANTGELFF

j_gene: TRBJ1-2
abundance: NA
v_gene: TRBV14
d_gene: TRBD1
CDR3nt: TGTGCCAGCAGCCCCTGGGACAGGGGGTATGGCTACACCTTC
CDR3aa: CASSPWDRGYGYTF

j_gene: TRBJ1-2
abundance: NA
v_gene: TRBV29-1
d_gene: TRBD1
CDR3nt: TGCAGCGGTGGGACAGAATCGCATGGCTACACCTTC
CDR3aa: CSGGTESHGYTF

j_gene: TRBJ2-5
abundance: NA
v_gene: TRBV4-2
d_gene: TRBD1
CDR3nt: TGTGCCAGCAGCCCTCAGGGGGAAGAGACCCAGTACTTC
CDR3aa: CASSPQGEETQYF

j_gene: TRBJ1-6
abundance: NA
v_gene: TRBV6-5
d_gene: NA
CDR3nt: TGTGCCAGCAGTTACGGGGACCCTAAATCACCCCTCCACTTT
CDR3aa: CASSYGDPKSPLHF

j_gene: TRBJ2-4
abundance: NA
v_gene: TRBV2
d_gene: NA
CDR3nt: TGTGCCACCGCCAGGGACGGGAACATTCAGTACTTC
CDR3aa: CATARDGNIQYF

j_gene: TRBJ2-1
abundance: NA
v_gene: TRBV29-1
d_gene: TRBD2
CDR3nt: TGCAGCGTTGAAAGTGGGCGACTAGCGGGTGCCGGGCCCTACAATGAGCAGTTCTTC
CDR3aa: CSVESGRLAGAGPYNEQFF

j_gene: TRBJ2-1
abundance: NA
v_gene: TRBV7-9
d_gene: NA
CDR3nt: TGTGCCAGCAGCTTAGGTCAGGTCATCAGGGAGCAGTTCTTC
CDR3aa: CASSLGQVIREQFF

j_gene: TRBJ1-5
abundance: NA
v_gene: TRBV3-1/TRBV3-2
d_gene: NA
CDR3nt: TGTGCCAGCAGCCACCATGGAAGGGATCAGCCCCAGCATTTT
CDR3aa: CASSHHGRDQPQHF

j_gene: TRBJ1-4
abundance: NA
v_gene: TRBV3-1/TRBV3-2
d_gene: NA
CDR3nt: TGTGCCAGCAGCCAAGATTCAGGGCCCAATGAAAAACTGTTTTTT
CDR3aa: CASSQDSGPNEKLFF

j_gene: TRBJ1-1
abundance: once
v_gene: TRBV5-5
d_gene: NA
CDR3nt: TGTGCCAGCAGCTTGTTTCGGACCGACCAAGCTTTCTTT
CDR3aa: CASSLFRTDQAFF

j_gene: TRBJ2-3
abundance: once
v_gene: TRBV11-2
d_gene: NA
CDR3nt: TGTGCCAGCAGCCCCTCCACAGATACGCAGTATTTT
CDR3aa: CASSPSTDTQYF

j_gene: TRBJ1-2
abundance: NA
v_gene: TRBV7-2
d_gene: NA
CDR3nt: TGTGCCAGCAGCTTAGGGAGTGGCAGCTCGAATTATGGCTACACCTTC
CDR3aa: CASSLGSGSSNYGYTF

j_gene: TRBJ1-2
abundance: NA
v_gene: TRBV19
d_gene: NA
CDR3nt: TGTGCCAGTAGTATATCGGGAGGCTACACCTTC
CDR3aa: CASSISGGYTF

j_gene: TRBJ1-3
abundance: once
v_gene: TRBV7-8
d_gene: TRBD1
CDR3nt: TGTGCCAGCAGCTTATGGCAGGGGGCCTCGGGAAACACCATATATTTT
CDR3aa: CASSLWQGASGNTIYF

j_gene: TRBJ2-2
abundance: NA
v_gene: TRBV9
d_gene: NA
CDR3nt: TGTGCCAGCAGCGCTGTGGACAATCCGACCGGGGAGCTGTTTTTT
CDR3aa: CASSAVDNPTGELFF

j_gene: TRBJ2-3
abundance: NA
v_gene: TRBV19
d_gene: TRBD1
CDR3nt: TGTGCCAGTAGTGTGGACAGGGGGACAGATACGCAGTATTTT
CDR3aa: CASSVDRGTDTQYF

j_gene: TRBJ1-1
abundance: NA
v_gene: TRBV28
d_gene: NA
CDR3nt: TGTGCCAGCGTAGGGGGGACGGACACTGAAGCTTTCTTT
CDR3aa: CASVGGTDTEAFF

j_gene: TRBJ1-5
abundance: NA
v_gene: TRBV28
d_gene: TRBD1
CDR3nt: TGTGCCAGCAGGAGGAAGGGACAGGGCGGCCAGCCCCAGCATTTT
CDR3aa: CASRRKGQGGQPQHF

j_gene: TRBJ1-1
abundance: NA
v_gene: TRBV7-8
d_gene: NA
CDR3nt: TGTGCCAGCACCTGGGGAGATCTGGGCGTGGGCACTGAAGCTTTCTTT
CDR3aa: CASTWGDLGVGTEAFF

j_gene: TRBJ2-1
abundance: NA
v_gene: TRBV9
d_gene: NA
CDR3nt: TGTGCCAGCAGCCCCCGGAACAATGAGCAGTTCTTC
CDR3aa: CASSPRNNEQFF